This is a list of T cell receptor beta chains from one sample in a study. TCRdb recomputed calls from the multiplex PCR reads with MiXCR, one row per CDR3 protein. Here the sample spans about 1,200 distinct CDR3 sequences, 25% being singletons. The sequenced sample consisted of tumor-infiltrating Tregs sorted from the breast tumor. Receptors were obtained from a female donor with breast cancer. Both conserved end residues are part of each CDR3. The order of the fields is clone size, D gene, J gene, V gene, CDR3 protein, CDR3 DNA. The D gene is left open where the match is weak. Size is omitted from some rows. Given values are once, few, many or a class for expanded clones.

clone size: .; D gene: .; J gene: TRBJ1-2; V gene: TRBV12-3/TRBV12-4; CDR3 protein: CASSSSEWTPGNYGYTF; CDR3 DNA: TGTGCCAGCAGTTCCTCGGAGTGGACACCTGGCAACTATGGCTACACCTTC
clone size: few; D gene: .; J gene: TRBJ1-2; V gene: TRBV12-3/TRBV12-4; CDR3 protein: CASSSGTYGYTF; CDR3 DNA: TGTGCCAGCAGTTCGGGGACTTATGGCTACACCTTC
clone size: medium-sized; D gene: .; J gene: TRBJ1-2; V gene: TRBV12-3/TRBV12-4; CDR3 protein: CASNGQGLYGYTF; CDR3 DNA: TGTGCCAGCAACGGGCAGGGGCTCTATGGCTACACCTTC
clone size: medium-sized; D gene: .; J gene: TRBJ1-2; V gene: TRBV12-5; CDR3 protein: CASGRTGRRGYTF; CDR3 DNA: TGTGCTAGTGGACGAACAGGGAGAAGGGGCTACACCTTC
clone size: .; D gene: .; J gene: TRBJ1-2; V gene: TRBV12-3/TRBV12-4; CDR3 protein: CASSLGHPNYGYTF; CDR3 DNA: TGTGCCAGCAGTTTAGGCCATCCTAACTATGGCTACACCTTC
clone size: medium-sized; D gene: .; J gene: TRBJ1-2; V gene: TRBV12-3/TRBV12-4; CDR3 protein: CASTEAGGPDYGYTF; CDR3 DNA: TGTGCCAGCACCGAAGCCGGCGGCCCTGACTATGGCTACACCTTC
clone size: medium-sized; D gene: .; J gene: TRBJ1-2; V gene: TRBV12-3/TRBV12-4; CDR3 protein: CASGQHYGYTF; CDR3 DNA: TGTGCCAGCGGCCAGCACTATGGCTACACCTTC
clone size: .; D gene: .; J gene: TRBJ1-2; V gene: TRBV12-3/TRBV12-4; CDR3 protein: CASTPQVDSHNYGYTF; CDR3 DNA: TGTGCCAGCACGCCCCAGGTAGACAGCCACAACTATGGCTACACCTTC
clone size: .; D gene: .; J gene: TRBJ1-2; V gene: TRBV12-3/TRBV12-4; CDR3 protein: CASSYGYRDGYTF; CDR3 DNA: TGTGCCAGCAGTTATGGGTACAGGGATGGCTACACCTTC
clone size: large; D gene: .; J gene: TRBJ1-2; V gene: TRBV12-3/TRBV12-4; CDR3 protein: CASSFEQNYGYTF; CDR3 DNA: TGTGCCAGCAGTTTCGAACAGAACTATGGCTACACCTTC
clone size: medium-sized; D gene: .; J gene: TRBJ1-2; V gene: TRBV12-3/TRBV12-4; CDR3 protein: CASSFSRGYTF; CDR3 DNA: TGTGCCAGCAGTTTCTCAAGAGGCTACACCTTC
clone size: large; D gene: TRBD1; J gene: TRBJ1-2; V gene: TRBV12-3/TRBV12-4; CDR3 protein: CASRGTAYGYTF; CDR3 DNA: TGTGCCAGCAGAGGGACAGCATATGGCTACACCTTC
clone size: large; D gene: .; J gene: TRBJ1-2; V gene: TRBV12-3/TRBV12-4; CDR3 protein: CASSSGPGYTF; CDR3 DNA: TGTGCCAGCAGTTCGGGACCTGGCTACACCTTC
clone size: once; D gene: .; J gene: TRBJ1-2; V gene: TRBV12-3/TRBV12-4; CDR3 protein: CASSLGGTPNYGYTF; CDR3 DNA: TGTGCCAGCAGCCTAGGAGGGACACCCAACTATGGCTACACCTTC
clone size: medium-sized; D gene: .; J gene: TRBJ1-2; V gene: TRBV12-3/TRBV12-4; CDR3 protein: CASSLSGSYGYTF; CDR3 DNA: TGTGCCAGCAGTTTATCAGGGTCCTATGGCTACACCTTC
clone size: .; D gene: .; J gene: TRBJ1-2; V gene: TRBV12-3/TRBV12-4; CDR3 protein: CTSRESNYGYTF; CDR3 DNA: TGTACCAGCAGGGAGTCTAACTATGGCTACACCTTC
clone size: large; D gene: .; J gene: TRBJ1-2; V gene: TRBV12-5; CDR3 protein: CASGFTGRGYTF; CDR3 DNA: TGTGCTAGTGGTTTCACAGGGCGCGGCTACACCTTC
clone size: large; D gene: .; J gene: TRBJ1-2; V gene: TRBV12-3/TRBV12-4; CDR3 protein: CASRTTGLGYGYTF; CDR3 DNA: TGTGCCAGCAGGACCACAGGGTTGGGATATGGCTACACCTTC
clone size: .; D gene: .; J gene: TRBJ1-2; V gene: TRBV12-3/TRBV12-4; CDR3 protein: CASSWERTLDGYTF; CDR3 DNA: TGTGCCAGCAGTTGGGAGCGGACGTTGGATGGCTACACCTTC
clone size: large; D gene: .; J gene: TRBJ1-2; V gene: TRBV12-3/TRBV12-4; CDR3 protein: CASSFGKSDGYTF; CDR3 DNA: TGTGCCAGCAGTTTTGGAAAATCCGATGGCTACACCTTC
clone size: large; D gene: .; J gene: TRBJ1-2; V gene: TRBV12-3/TRBV12-4; CDR3 protein: CASSLARRGGYGYTF; CDR3 DNA: TGTGCCAGCAGTTTAGCGAGGAGGGGTGGCTATGGCTACACCTTC
clone size: medium-sized; D gene: TRBD1; J gene: TRBJ1-2; V gene: TRBV12-3/TRBV12-4; CDR3 protein: CASSFGTGRNGYTF; CDR3 DNA: TGTGCCAGCAGTTTCGGGACAGGGCGAAATGGCTACACCTTC
clone size: medium-sized; D gene: .; J gene: TRBJ1-2; V gene: TRBV12-3/TRBV12-4; CDR3 protein: CASSLTSLLTF; CDR3 DNA: TGTGCCAGCAGTCTGACAAGTCTGTTGACCTTC
clone size: large; D gene: .; J gene: TRBJ1-2; V gene: TRBV12-3/TRBV12-4; CDR3 protein: CASSWWFYGYTF; CDR3 DNA: TGTGCCAGCAGCTGGTGGTTCTATGGCTACACCTTC
clone size: medium-sized; D gene: .; J gene: TRBJ1-2; V gene: TRBV12-3/TRBV12-4; CDR3 protein: CASSLRRQHGYTF; CDR3 DNA: TGTGCCAGCAGCCTCCGGCGCCAACATGGCTACACCTTC
clone size: few; D gene: TRBD1; J gene: TRBJ1-2; V gene: TRBV12-3/TRBV12-4; CDR3 protein: CASSTLRQGGGYTF; CDR3 DNA: TGTGCCAGCAGTACACTCCGACAGGGAGGTGGCTACACCTTC
clone size: .; D gene: TRBD1; J gene: TRBJ1-2; V gene: TRBV12-3/TRBV12-4; CDR3 protein: CASSLRDRAGYTF; CDR3 DNA: TGTGCCAGCAGTTTAAGGGACAGGGCTGGCTACACCTTC
clone size: large; D gene: .; J gene: TRBJ1-2; V gene: TRBV12-3/TRBV12-4; CDR3 protein: CASSRNYGYTF; CDR3 DNA: TGTGCCAGCTCGCGGAACTATGGCTACACCTTC
clone size: few; D gene: .; J gene: TRBJ1-2; V gene: TRBV12-3/TRBV12-4; CDR3 protein: CASSQGIGYTF; CDR3 DNA: TGTGCCAGCAGTCAGGGTATCGGCTACACCTTC
clone size: .; D gene: .; J gene: TRBJ1-2; V gene: TRBV12-3/TRBV12-4; CDR3 protein: CASSSGSYYGYTF; CDR3 DNA: TGTGCCAGCAGTTCGGGCTCCTATTATGGCTACACCTTC
clone size: large; D gene: .; J gene: TRBJ1-2; V gene: TRBV12-3/TRBV12-4; CDR3 protein: CASSPALNRPDGYTF; CDR3 DNA: TGTGCCAGCAGTCCGGCCCTAAACAGGCCCGATGGCTACACCTTC
clone size: many; D gene: .; J gene: TRBJ1-2; V gene: TRBV12-3/TRBV12-4; CDR3 protein: CASSPEDDGYTF; CDR3 DNA: TGTGCCAGCAGTCCTGAGGATGACGGCTACACCTTC
clone size: medium-sized; D gene: .; J gene: TRBJ1-2; V gene: TRBV12-3/TRBV12-4; CDR3 protein: CASSSPWGGGYTF; CDR3 DNA: TGTGCCAGCAGTTCTCCTTGGGGAGGTGGCTACACCTTC
clone size: few; D gene: .; J gene: TRBJ1-2; V gene: TRBV12-3/TRBV12-4; CDR3 protein: CASSLYRNYGYTF; CDR3 DNA: TGTGCCAGCAGTTTATACAGAAACTATGGCTACACCTTC
clone size: large; D gene: .; J gene: TRBJ1-2; V gene: TRBV12-3/TRBV12-4; CDR3 protein: CASRQFETNYGYTF; CDR3 DNA: TGTGCCAGCCGTCAATTCGAGACTAACTATGGCTACACCTTC
clone size: few; D gene: TRBD1; J gene: TRBJ1-2; V gene: TRBV12-3/TRBV12-4; CDR3 protein: CASSSGTGAGYTF; CDR3 DNA: TGTGCCAGCAGTTCGGGTACAGGGGCTGGCTACACCTTC
clone size: medium-sized; D gene: TRBD1; J gene: TRBJ1-2; V gene: TRBV12-3/TRBV12-4; CDR3 protein: CASSRTGANYGYTF; CDR3 DNA: TGTGCCAGCAGCCGTACAGGGGCCAACTATGGCTACACCTTC
clone size: few; D gene: .; J gene: TRBJ1-2; V gene: TRBV12-3/TRBV12-4; CDR3 protein: CASSFTRNYGYTF; CDR3 DNA: TGTGCCAGCAGTTTTACCAGGAACTATGGCTACACCTTC